The rows below give T cell receptor beta chains drawn from one sample of a study of T cells in Graves' hyperthyroidism and ophthalmopathy. MiXCR, applied by TCRdb to the multiplex PCR reads, yields one record per CDR3 protein. Of about 720,000 distinct CDR3 sequences in the sample, around 17% were seen once. The specimen was blood. The receptors derive from a man younger than 35 with Graves' hyperthyroidism. Both conserved end residues are part of each CDR3. A D gene is named only where the DNA matches it firmly. Clone size is not always given. Where it is, it says once, few, many or a class for expanded clones.

NA	TRBV19	TRBJ1-1	11	NA	CASTQGPEAFF	TGTGCCAGTACCCAGGGGCCTGAAGCTTTCTTT
NA	TRBV30	TRBJ2-7	12	NA	CAWSRVAYEQYF	TGTGCCTGGAGCAGGGTCGCCTACGAGCAGTACTTC
NA	TRBV30	TRBJ2-7	11	few	CACLSGDEQYF	TGTGCCTGCCTCTCAGGGGACGAGCAGTACTTC
NA	TRBV20-1	TRBJ2-6	14	NA	CSARPGAGANVLTF	TGCAGTGCTAGACCCGGGGCCGGGGCCAACGTCCTGACTTTC
NA	TRBV2	TRBJ1-2	12	NA	CASSDGYYGYTF	TGTGCCAGCAGTGACGGATACTATGGCTACACCTTC
NA	TRBV7-2	TRBJ2-5	14	NA	CASSLGSRGEPQYF	TGTGCCAGCAGCTTAGGATCTAGGGGTGAGCCCCAGTACTTC
NA	TRBV7-9	TRBJ2-1	13	many	CASTPGLHNEQFF	TGTGCCAGCACCCCGGGACTTCACAATGAGCAGTTCTTC
NA	TRBV7-9	TRBJ2-3	15	NA	CASSFGPRRSDTQYF	TGTGCCAGCAGCTTTGGGCCGCGGAGGTCAGATACGCAGTATTTT
TRBD2	TRBV7-2	TRBJ2-1	14	NA	CASSLGLADNVQFF	TGTGCCAGCAGCCTAGGACTAGCCGACAATGTGCAGTTCTTC
TRBD2	TRBV5-1	TRBJ2-7	18	few	CASSPAVAGGMRAYEQYF	TGCGCCAGCAGCCCGGCGGTAGCGGGAGGTATGAGGGCCTACGAACAGTACTTC
TRBD1	TRBV4-1	TRBJ2-7	16	few	CASSLSDRVYSYEQYF	TGCGCCAGCAGCCTAAGTGACAGGGTTTACTCCTACGAGCAGTACTTC
NA	TRBV9	TRBJ2-7	15	many	CASSVGHGFAYEQYF	TGTGCCAGCAGCGTAGGGCACGGCTTTGCCTACGAGCAGTACTTC
NA	TRBV13	TRBJ2-7	13	few	CASSQHPPYEQYF	TGTGCCAGCAGCCAACACCCCCCCTACGAGCAGTACTTC
NA	TRBV29-1	TRBJ1-2	14	NA	CSARTPGSSYGYTF	TGCAGCGCCCGCACTCCAGGGAGTTCCTATGGCTACACCTTC
NA	TRBV14	TRBJ2-6	14	NA	CASSQDPGANVLTF	TGTGCCAGCAGCCAAGACCCTGGGGCCAACGTCCTGACTTTC
NA	TRBV20-1	TRBJ1-2	11	NA	CSAESALSNAF	TGCAGTGCTGAATCAGCCCTTTCTAACGCCTTC
TRBD2	TRBV3-1	TRBJ2-1	15	many	CASSPSRGSGSDKFF	TGTGCCAGCAGCCCCAGTCGAGGTAGCGGGAGTGATAAGTTCTTC
TRBD1	TRBV30	TRBJ2-3	18	many	CAWRPGQGVTSGTDTQYF	TGTGCCTGGAGACCGGGACAGGGGGTTACCTCTGGCACAGATACGCAGTATTTT
NA	TRBV4-1	TRBJ1-2	14	once	CASSQEISGRGLTF	TGCGCCAGCAGCCAAGAAATTAGTGGCAGGGGTCTCACCTTC
NA	TRBV9	TRBJ2-7	13	few	CASTLPRDYEQYF	TGTGCCAGCACCCTCCCGCGGGACTACGAGCAGTACTTC
NA	TRBV7-2	TRBJ2-4	18	NA	CASSPPHRDRFSQNIQYF	TGTGCCAGCAGCCCGCCACACCGTGACAGGTTTAGCCAAAACATTCAGTACTTC
NA	TRBV2	TRBJ2-1	14	many	CASTQGGGYSEQFF	TGTGCCAGCACCCAAGGGGGTGGGTACAGTGAGCAGTTCTTC
TRBD2	TRBV10-3	TRBJ2-5	16	few	CAISESKRGSPGTQYF	TGTGCCATCAGTGAGTCGAAGCGGGGGTCGCCAGGGACCCAGTACTTC
NA	TRBV15	TRBJ2-5	12	NA	CATSPRGGTQYF	TGTGCCACCAGCCCAAGGGGGGGGACCCAGTACTTC
TRBD2	TRBV11-3	TRBJ2-1	14	many	CASSSGLAGNEQFF	TGTGCCAGCAGCTCCGGACTAGCGGGGAATGAGCAGTTCTTC
NA	TRBV20-1	TRBJ1-1	13	many	CSARGRMNTEAFF	TGCAGTGCTAGGGGACGGATGAACACTGAAGCTTTCTTT
NA	TRBV2	TRBJ2-3	11	many	CASTWADTQYF	TGTGCCAGCACTTGGGCAGATACGCAGTATTTT
NA	TRBV5-1	TRBJ2-5	13	few	CASSSDPPETQYF	TGCGCCAGCAGCTCGGACCCGCCGGAGACCCAGTACTTC
TRBD1	TRBV11-3	TRBJ2-4	13	NA	CASRRDSKNIQYF	TGTGCCAGCAGAAGGGACAGTAAAAACATTCAGTACTTC
TRBD2	TRBV30	TRBJ2-1	15	many	CAWGPGLAGEWEQFF	TGTGCCTGGGGACCGGGACTAGCGGGAGAATGGGAGCAGTTCTTC
NA	TRBV15	TRBJ1-5	15	once	CATSRAGTDNQPQHF	TGTGCCACCAGCAGAGCCGGGACGGACAATCAGCCCCAGCATTTT
NA	TRBV25-1	TRBJ2-3	12	NA	CASSASMHTQYF	TGTGCCAGCAGTGCTTCAATGCATACGCAGTATTTT
TRBD2	TRBV7-9	TRBJ2-1	14	NA	CASTPLLAPNEQFF	TGTGCCAGCACCCCCCTACTAGCGCCCAATGAGCAGTTCTTC
NA	TRBV7-3	TRBJ1-1	14	NA	CASGPASGKTEAFF	TGTGCCAGCGGCCCCGCTTCAGGGAAAACTGAAGCTTTCTTT
TRBD2	TRBV6-4	TRBJ2-7	15	few	CASRLKPGGPWEQYF	TGTGCCAGCAGATTGAAACCGGGAGGCCCGTGGGAGCAGTACTTC
NA	TRBV4-1	TRBJ1-4	15	NA	CASSHLTGYNEKLFF	TGCGCCAGCAGCCACTTGACAGGCTATAATGAAAAACTGTTTTTT